The 25 T cell receptor beta chains below come from one sample, sequenced in a study of blood T cell repertoires in COVID-19. The repertoire was sequenced with immunoSEQ multiplex PCR; TCRdb's copy has only in-frame clones and lacks some. The data contain more than 300,000 clones, around 87% of them singletons. Sequencing was done on a sample of peripheral blood. These receptors were taken from a woman under 40 with COVID-19, enrolled during active disease.

V is TRBV14 and J is TRBJ1-2; a possible D gene is TRBD1 (5 bases). This CDR3 is 14 amino acids long. V was pared by 4 bases and J by 2 bases, with 11 bases between. Germline-derived CDR1 and CDR2 are SGHDN and FVKESK. In nucleotides, the CDR3 is TGTGCCAGCAGCCTCGGCAGGGCCAACTATGGCTACACCTTC. Protein: CASSLGRANYGYTF.

V and J are TRBV11-3 and TRBJ1-3, with D unclear. The ends were cut back, 3 bases at V and 1 base at J, with 16 bases in the middle. Germline V gene data show CDR1 as SGHNT and CDR2 as YENEEA. The CDR3 totals 17 residues. The CDR3 region is CASSFPGFGYSGNTIYF. CDR3 DNA sequence: TGTGCCAGCAGCTTTCCCGGCTTCGGGTATTCTGGAAACACCATATATTTT. Variable domain in full (rest from reference TRBV11-3 and TRBJ1-3): EAGVVQSPRYKIIEKKQPVAFWCNPISGHNTLYWYLQNLGQGPELLIRYENEEAVDDSQLPKDRFSAERLKGVDSTLKIQPAELGDSAVYLCASSFPGFGYSGNTIYFGEGSWLTVV.

This clone was seen a few times. The chain has TRBV4-2 and TRBJ2-7; 12 nucleotides agree with TRBD2. The CDR3 length is 16 residues. Germline V gene data show CDR1 as LGHNA and CDR2 as YNFKEQ. V shed 4 bases and J 7 bases; nucleotides not matched to a gene: 11. The CDR3 loop reads CASSRPMTSGSVEQYF. In DNA form, the CDR3 reads TGTGCCAGCAGCCGACCTATGACTAGCGGGAGTGTAGAGCAGTACTTC.

The chain carries TRBV28 and TRBJ1-2; no clear D gene. CDR3 size: 13 residues. V dropped 8 bases and J dropped 4 bases, with 14 bases sitting between them. Looked up from germline, CDR1 is MDHEN and CDR2 is SYDVKM. CDR3 in DNA: TGTGCCAGCTCTGTATCACAGATCTATGGCTACACCTTC. Amino acids: CASSVSQIYGYTF.

The chain links TRBV9 to TRBJ2-1, with 11 bases that match TRBD2. With V trimmed by 3 bases and J by 9 bases, 8 bases remained unmatched. CDR3 size: 15 residues. The germline V gene has CDR1 SGDLS and CDR2 YYNGEE. This chain's CDR3 is CASSGAVLAGGEQFF. The CDR3 coding sequence is TGTGCCAGCAGCGGGGCGGTCCTAGCGGGAGGTGAGCAGTTCTTC.

The chain uses TRBV2 and TRBJ2-4; D is ambiguous. From germline, CDR1 is SNHLY and CDR2 FYNNEI. The CDR3 extends over 11 amino acids. Trimming took off 5 bases at V and 4 bases at J, with 3 bases between the two ends. In DNA, the CDR3 is TGTGCCAGCAGTCCTAAAAACATTCAGTACTTC. Translating gives CASSPKNIQYF.

The chain employs TRBV30 and TRBJ2-7; 10 nucleotides align to TRBD1. The CDR3 consists of 11 residues. CDR1 and CDR2 (germline): GTSNPN, SVGIG (reference sequence). The CDR3 nucleotides are TGTGCGGGACAGGGGCCCTACGAGCAGTACTTC. The encoded protein is CAGQGPYEQYF.

This clone was detected once. V gene TRBV28 combines with J gene TRBJ1-1, with D unresolved. Germline V gene sequence: CDR1 MDHEN, CDR2 SYDVKM. CDR3 length equals 14 residues. V was trimmed by 8 bases and J by 1 base, leaving 14 bases between them. The CDR3: CASAPASPNTEAFF. CDR3 DNA sequence: TGTGCCAGCGCCCCCGCGAGCCCGAACACTGAAGCTTTCTTT.

This chain uses TRBV7-2 with TRBJ1-5; D unclear. The CDR3 consists of 16 residues. CDR1 is SGHTA and CDR2 is FQGNSA in the germline V gene. The V end lost 5 bases, the J end lost 7 bases, and 21 bases lay between the germline ends. The CDR3 coding sequence is TGTGCCAGCAGCCCCGAACCCGGGCGGGCGAAACAGCCCCAGCATTTT. Translation: CASSPEPGRAKQPQHF. The entire variable domain, with the rest obtained from reference TRBV7-2 and TRBJ1-5, is as follows: GAGVSQSPSNKVTEKGKDVELRCDPISGHTALYWYRQSLGQGLEFLIYFQGNSAPDKSGLPSDRFSAERTGGSVSTLTIQRTQQEDSAVYLCASSPEPGRAKQPQHFGDGTRLSIL.

V is TRBV10-3 and J is TRBJ2-1; 7 nucleotides match TRBD1. Germline CDR1 and CDR2: ENHRY and SYGVKD. J was trimmed by 7 bases and V by 1 base; bases with no gene match: 4. The CDR3 extends over 14 amino acids. This chain's CDR3 is CAISEFRQGNEQFF. CDR3 bases: TGTGCCATCAGTGAGTTCCGACAGGGAAATGAGCAGTTCTTC.

The chain has TRBV6-5 and TRBJ1-6, with no clear D. Between the trimmed V and J ends, which lost 0 bases and 7 bases, there was a span of 10 bases. The CDR3 loop spans 15 amino acids. Germline V gives CDR1 MNHEY, CDR2 SVGAGI. The CDR3 DNA is TGTGCCAGCAGTTACTCCCGGGAGCGGAATTCACCCCTCCACTTT. It translates to CASSYSRERNSPLHF.

The J gene is TRBJ2-7, the V gene TRBV28; 7 nucleotides line up with TRBD1. Per germline, CDR1 MDHEN and CDR2 SYDVKM. The CDR3 is 15 amino acids. Trimming at V came to 8 bases and at J to 2 bases, leaving 12 bases not matched to a gene. This chain's CDR3 is CASQRTGDRTYEQYF. CDR3 DNA: TGTGCCAGCCAACGAACAGGGGACCGAACCTACGAGCAGTACTTC.

CDR3 sequence (DNA): TGCGCCAGCAGGTACAGGGAGAACACCGGGGAGCTGTTTTTT. Its translation: CASRYRENTGELFF. This sequence joins TRBV5-1 and TRBJ2-2; D may be TRBD1 (6 bases). Germline V lookup: CDR1 SGHRS, CDR2 YFSETQ. V shed 5 bases and J shed 1 base, with 9 bases lying between them. The CDR3 spans 14 residues.

V and J are TRBV20-1 and TRBJ1-4; 7 bases agree with TRBD1. Trimming took 3 bases from V and 8 from J; bases not matched to a gene: 12. The V gene's germline CDR1 is DFQATT and CDR2 SNEGSKA (reference sequence). This CDR3 comprises 15 residues. In DNA, the CDR3 is TGCAGTGCTAGTGATGGCACAGGGGTCAGAGAAAAACTGTTTTTT. Its protein product is CSASDGTGVREKLFF.

V is TRBV3-1 (or the pseudogene TRBV3-2) and J is TRBJ2-7, with 8 bases lining up with TRBD2. Germline CDR1 and CDR2: LGHDT and YNNKEL (reference sequence). V was clipped by 0 bases and J by 6 bases; unmatched bases: 7. The CDR3 runs 15 residues. The chain's CDR3 is CASSQDPAGAGEQYF. CDR3 DNA: TGTGCCAGCAGCCAAGATCCAGCGGGAGCGGGCGAGCAGTACTTC.

CDR3 protein: CASSQVGARAGDEQYF. For the CDR3, the DNA is TGTGCCAGCAGCCAGGTGGGGGCCAGGGCGGGGGACGAGCAGTACTTC. V and J are TRBV5-4 and TRBJ2-7; weak D call: TRBD2 (7 bases). V lost 4 bases, J lost 5 bases, and 22 bases lay in between. The V gene's germline CDR1 is SGHNT and CDR2 YYREEE (reference sequence). This CDR3 has 16 amino acids. The entire variable domain, with the rest obtained from reference TRBV5-4 and TRBJ2-7, is as follows: ETGVTQSPTHLIKTRGQQVTLRCSSQSGHNTVSWYQQALGQGPQFIFQYYREEENGRGNFPPRFSGLQFPNYSSELNVNALELDDSALYLCASSQVGARAGDEQYFGPGTRLTVT.

The V call is TRBV5-1, the J call TRBJ2-3; D gene uncertain. This CDR3 comprises 12 residues. Germline loops: CDR1 SGHRS, CDR2 YFSETQ. Between the trimmed V and J ends, which lost 2 bases and 5 bases, there was a span of 6 bases. CDR3 sequence: CASSFTGDTQYF. The DNA for the CDR3 is TGCGCCAGCAGCTTTACCGGAGATACGCAGTATTTT.

This rearrangement joins TRBV5-1 to TRBJ2-1, with a weak D call TRBD1 (5 bases). V was trimmed by 2 bases and J by 2 bases, leaving 8 bases between them. Germline CDR1 SGHRS, CDR2 YFSETQ. This CDR3 has 14 amino acids. CDR3 DNA sequence: TGCGCCAGCAGCTTACAGGCCCCCTACAATGAGCAGTTCTTC. Its protein product is CASSLQAPYNEQFF.

This clone showed up just once. This chain connects TRBV2 to TRBJ2-1; 7 bases fit TRBD2. V shed 6 bases, J shed 7 bases, and the junction held 9 bases outside the gene matches. CDR3 length equals 14 residues. The germline V gene encodes CDR1 SNHLY and CDR2 FYNNEI. CDR3 region: CASRLRVAGNEQFF. CDR3 DNA: TGTGCCAGCAGACTGCGGGTAGCGGGTAATGAGCAGTTCTTC. The full variable domain, rest sourced from reference TRBV2 and TRBJ2-1, is EPEVTQTPSHQVTQMGQEVILRCVPISNHLYFYWYRQILGQKVEFLVSFYNNEISEKSEIFDDQFSVERPDGSNFTLKIRSTKLEDSAMYFCASRLRVAGNEQFFGPGTRLTVL.

The chain links TRBV6-6 to TRBJ1-4; tentatively, D is TRBD1 (5 bases). Germline lookup yields CDR1 MNHNY and CDR2 SVGAGI (reference sequence). The CDR3 extends over 13 amino acids. The V end lost 8 bases, the J end lost 5 bases, and 12 bases lay between the germline ends. The CDR3 spells CASLGQGNEKLFF. CDR3 in DNA: TGTGCCAGCCTGGGGCAGGGAAATGAAAAACTGTTTTTT.

The genes are TRBV9 and TRBJ2-1; TRBD2 matches 8 bases. The CDR3 loop spans 17 amino acids. From germline, CDR1 is SGDLS and CDR2 YYNGEE. J gave up 8 bases and V 0 bases, and 13 bases lay outside the gene matches. This CDR3 is CASSVAAIAGSQDEQFF. The CDR3 region has the DNA TGTGCCAGCAGCGTAGCGGCGATAGCGGGATCACAAGATGAGCAGTTCTTC. Drawing the rest from reference TRBV9 and TRBJ2-1, the complete variable domain is DSGVTQTPKHLITATGQRVTLRCSPRSGDLSVYWYQQSLDQGLQFLIQYYNGEERAKGNILERFSAQQFPDLHSELNLSSLELGDSALYFCASSVAAIAGSQDEQFFGPGTRLTVL.

The V call is TRBV11-2, the J call TRBJ2-3, with 9 bases that match TRBD1. CDR3 length equals 14 residues. V lost 3 bases to trimming and J lost 4 bases; unmatched junction nucleotides: 2. Germline V gene sequence: CDR1 SGHAT, CDR2 FQNNGV. The CDR3 is CASSFGTGPDTQYF. In nucleotides, the CDR3 is TGTGCCAGCAGCTTTGGGACAGGGCCAGATACGCAGTATTTT.

The V call is TRBV28, the J call TRBJ1-2, with D possibly TRBD1 on 5 matching bases. CDR3 length: 12 residues. Germline CDR1 is MDHEN and CDR2 is SYDVKM. Trimming stripped 5 bases from V and 8 bases from J, with 12 bases between. This CDR3 reads CASSDRRGGYTF. Written as DNA, the CDR3 is TGTGCCAGCAGTGACCGACGGGGGGGCTACACCTTC.

This clone was found a few times. The DNA for the CDR3 is TGTGCCAGCAGCCCCATAGAGACCCAGTACTTC. It encodes CASSPIETQYF. The V call is TRBV11-2, the J call TRBJ2-5; no clear D. V was pared by 5 bases and J by 4 bases, with 5 bases between. The CDR3 loop spans 11 amino acids. Germline V gene lookup returns CDR1 SGHAT and CDR2 FQNNGV. The full variable domain, rest sourced from reference TRBV11-2 and TRBJ2-5, is EAGVAQSPRYKIIEKRQSVAFWCNPISGHATLYWYQQILGQGPKLLIQFQNNGVVDDSQLPKDRFSAERLKGVDSTLKIQPAKLEDSAVYLCASSPIETQYFGPGTRLLVL.

The rearrangement links TRBV12-5 to TRBJ2-5; TRBD2 aligns across 12 bases. CDR1 and CDR2 from the germline V gene are LGHNT and FRNRAP. This CDR3 comprises 15 residues. V trimming: 6 bases; J trimming: 5 bases; junction bases outside the gene matches: 7. CDR3 DNA: TGTGCTAGTGGCATTGGACTAGCGGGACAGGAGACCCAGTACTTC. Amino acids: CASGIGLAGQETQYF.